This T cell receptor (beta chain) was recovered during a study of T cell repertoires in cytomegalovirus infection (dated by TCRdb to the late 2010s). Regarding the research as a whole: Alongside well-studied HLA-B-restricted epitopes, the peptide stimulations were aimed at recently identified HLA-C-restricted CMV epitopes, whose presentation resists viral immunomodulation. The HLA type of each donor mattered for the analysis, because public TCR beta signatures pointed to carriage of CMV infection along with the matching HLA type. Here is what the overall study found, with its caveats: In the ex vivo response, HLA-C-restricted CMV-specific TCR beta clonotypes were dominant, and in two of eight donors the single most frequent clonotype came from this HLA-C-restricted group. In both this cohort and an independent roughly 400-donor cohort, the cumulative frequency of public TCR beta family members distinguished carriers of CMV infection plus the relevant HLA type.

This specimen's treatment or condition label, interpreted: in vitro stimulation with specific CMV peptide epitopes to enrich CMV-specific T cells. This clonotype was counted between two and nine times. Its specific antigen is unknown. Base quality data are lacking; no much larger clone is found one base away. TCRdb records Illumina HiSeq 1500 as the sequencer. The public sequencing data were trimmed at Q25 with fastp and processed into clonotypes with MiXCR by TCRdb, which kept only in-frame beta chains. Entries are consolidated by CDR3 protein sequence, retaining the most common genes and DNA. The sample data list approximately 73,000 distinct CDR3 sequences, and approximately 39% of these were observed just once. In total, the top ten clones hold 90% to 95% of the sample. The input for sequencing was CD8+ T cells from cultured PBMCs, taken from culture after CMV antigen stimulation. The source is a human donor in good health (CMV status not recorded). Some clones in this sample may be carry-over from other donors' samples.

For the CDR3, the sequence is CASSLGRSTASYEQYF. The base sequence is TGTGCCAGCAGTTTAGGCCGCTCGACAGCTAGTTACGAGCAGTACTTC. The rearrangement joined TRBV27 to TRBJ2-7; TRBD1 is a possible D gene, resting on 5 matching bases. Cut back by 2 bases and 4 bases, the V and J ends lie 18 bases apart. The CDR3 contains 16 residues, cysteine and phenylalanine counted. Solely the CDR3 DNA is kept, with 48 bases framed from the first base. Via the germline V gene (reference sequence), CDR1 is MNHEY and CDR2 SMNVEV.